A selection of T cell receptor beta chains follows, all from one sample in a study of cytomegalovirus exposure and HLA in healthy donors. Here immunoSEQ multiplex PCR was the method, and the copy in TCRdb shows in-frame clones only, minus some. The sample yields more than 140,000 clones, 85% to 90% seen once. The source material was PBMCs. The receptors were sampled from a woman in her late teens or twenties in good health and CMV-seropositive. CDR3s leave out the opening cysteine and the closing phenylalanine or tryptophan. The size of a clone is reported for some rows only, either as once, few or many, or as a class for expanded clones.

size | V | length | CDR3
NA | TRBV30 | 12 | AWSARDSTDTQY
NA | TRBV19 | 10 | ASMRTGGEQY
NA | TRBV30 | 12 | AWSGESSYNEQF
NA | TRBV27 | 12 | ASSRGVSYNEQF
NA | TRBV6-5 | 12 | ASTRSANQETQY
once | TRBV7-6 | 10 | ASAVLTGELF
NA | TRBV2 | 13 | ASNGGTSGGNEQF
NA | TRBV10-3 | 11 | AISGGKSDEQF
NA | TRBV5-6 | 12 | ASSSTGIEDIQY
NA | TRBV5-6 | 11 | ASSLTSGETQY
NA | TRBV19 | 15 | ASSIAGRALGEDEQY
NA | TRBV27 | 9 | ASSAGNEQY
few | TRBV11-3 | 11 | ASSLEASYEQY
few | TRBV5-1 | 14 | ASSGAGTSFDYEQY
NA | TRBV9 | 14 | ASSALAALSGSTQY
NA | TRBV27 | 17 | ASSLTGTSGVSASGELF
NA | TRBV6-5 | 14 | ASSFRQFSVTDTQY
NA | TRBV20-1 | 9 | SASTKEAQH
NA | TRBV6-4 | 13 | ASSPLAGGQETQY
NA | TRBV19 | 13 | ASSRATGGISEQF
once | TRBV7-9 | 13 | ASRKLAGVFNEQF
NA | TRBV30 | 13 | AWSVIRAPGKGYT
NA | TRBV6-5 | 14 | ASSSHRQGVDEKLF
NA | TRBV29-1 | 12 | SVETSEIYNEQF
NA | TRBV28 | 13 | ASKSPGRASYEQY
once | TRBV19 | 11 | ASMPAAVDEQY
NA | TRBV15 | 12 | ATSRDLTSFEQY
NA | TRBV4-3 | 12 | ASSQGRGVVGYT
NA | TRBV5-1 | 14 | ASSLVGQGQADTQY
NA | TRBV5-1 | 12 | ASSLSGAGQPQH
once | TRBV5-1 | 10 | ASSRGGNEQF
once | TRBV30 | 15 | AWSARELTPYQETQY
NA | TRBV7-2 | 14 | ASSLERASGSREQF
NA | TRBV9 | 15 | ASSVTLGREVYNEQF
NA | TRBV19 | 12 | ASSNTGDGQPQH
NA | TRBV4-3 | 12 | ASSQVQGGVGYT
once | TRBV28 | 12 | ASSHTHRAGELF
NA | TRBV28 | 9 | ASSLNSEAF
NA | TRBV7-8 | 13 | ASSLGLRVGNTIY
NA | TRBV11-1 | 12 | ASSLLSGANVLT
NA | TRBV7-8 | 12 | ASSFTAGGAEQY
NA | TRBV29-1 | 12 | SVTSGLAKNIQY
once | TRBV5-1 | 12 | ASSLRTGPYEQY
NA | TRBV2 | 10 | ASSEGVDEQF
NA | TRBV5-8 | 12 | ASRTQGGGETQY
NA | TRBV30 | 12 | AWSGFNSYNEQF
NA | TRBV27 | 12 | ASSETSGKNIQY